Listed here are 25 T cell receptor beta chains from one sample, sequenced in a study of blood T cells in healthy people across ages. Combining a sample-barcoded 5' primer with a J-beta primer mix, a second PCR ran for roughly 7 to 12 cycles. TCRdb recomputed calls from the 5' RACE reads with MiXCR, one row per CDR3 protein. The sample includes about a million distinct CDR3 sequences, roughly two fifths of them seen just once. Sequenced material: blood. The receptors come from a man between 18 and 29 years old in good health.

This chain joins TRBV20-1 and TRBJ2-1, with 10 positions matching TRBD1. After removal of 8 bases from V and 13 bases from J, the junction contained 11 bases not matched to a gene. CDR1 DFQATT and CDR2 SNEGSKA come from the germline V gene (reference sequence). The CDR3 covers 12 residues. The CDR3 protein is CSSTGGRETQFF. As DNA, the CDR3 is TGCAGTTCGACAGGGGGCCGGGAGACCCAGTTCTTC.

A remark on this clonotype: A clone one base away is much larger, so this may be a read error. This chain connects TRBV4-1 to TRBJ2-5, with D maybe TRBD1 (6 bases). Germline loops: CDR1 MGHRA, CDR2 YSYEKL. The CDR3 totals 16 residues. Trimming cost V 7 bases and J 11 bases, with 29 bases left between them. The CDR3 DNA follows: TGCGCCAGCACTGCCGTGGGGGCCAACTCCTACAATGAGCAGTACTTC. It yields the protein CASTAVGANSYNEQYF.

This chain connects TRBV2 to TRBJ1-2; a weak D match, TRBD1 (5 bases). This CDR3 contains 13 residues. Trimming shortened V by 6 bases and J by 1 base, and 9 bases separated the two germline ends. Per the germline V gene, CDR1 is SNHLY and CDR2 is FYNNEI. The CDR3 sequence: CASRNDSNYGYTF. The CDR3 DNA sequence: TGTGCCAGCAGAAATGACAGTAACTATGGCTACACCTTC.

This clonotype was counted only a few times. This chain uses TRBV3-1 with TRBJ2-1; possible D gene TRBD1, 5 bases. With 1 base removed from V and 10 bases from J, the gap between germline ends came to 11 bases. This CDR3 comprises 13 residues. Per the germline V gene, CDR1 is LGHDT and CDR2 is YNNKEL (reference sequence). The DNA of the CDR3 is TGTGCCAGCAGCCAAGTTAGGAAGGGGGAGCAGTTCTTC. It specifies CASSQVRKGEQFF.

This rearrangement joins TRBV9 to TRBJ1-1; TRBD1 is a possible D gene (5 bases). CDR3 length equals 14 residues. Trimming removed 0 bases from V and 10 bases from J, with 16 bases in between. Germline V gene sequence: CDR1 SGDLS, CDR2 YYNGEE. CDR3 nucleotides: TGTGCCAGCAGCGTAGTGGCAGGGACGACGGGAGCTTTCTTT. Its translation is CASSVVAGTTGAFF.

The rearrangement joins TRBV27 to TRBJ1-6, with TRBD1 identical over 9 bases. Germline CDR1 MNHEY, CDR2 SMNVEV (reference sequence). This CDR3 has 16 residues. J gave up 18 bases and V 2 bases, and 17 bases lay outside the gene matches. CDR3 in DNA: TGTGCCAGCAGTTTAATCCCTTGGACAGGGGAATACACCCCCCACTTT. It codes for CASSLIPWTGEYTPHF.

The chain couples TRBV20-1 to TRBJ2-7; D might be TRBD1 (6 bases). CDR1 and CDR2 (germline): DFQATT, SNEGSKA (reference sequence). The germline V and J ends were trimmed by 3 bases and 2 bases, with 17 bases remaining between them. CDR3 size: 15 residues. CDR3 sequence reads: CSASTWTDQAYEQYF. As DNA, the CDR3 is TGCAGTGCTAGTACCTGGACAGACCAGGCCTACGAGCAGTACTTC.

This clonotype occurred a few times. V and J are TRBV28 and TRBJ2-3; D might be TRBD2 (6 bases). The CDR3 spans 16 residues. Trimming pared 1 base from V and 4 bases from J, leaving 15 bases between. Germline CDR1 is MDHEN and CDR2 is SYDVKM. CDR3 sequence (DNA): TGTGCCAGCAGTTTATTGGGGGGTATGATCGCAGATACGCAGTATTTT. It translates to CASSLLGGMIADTQYF.

Here the CDR3 reads CASSLENTSPLHF. The CDR3, as DNA: TGCGCCAGCAGCCTCGAAAATACGTCACCCCTCCACTTT. The chain has TRBV5-1 and TRBJ1-6, with D uncertain. The CDR3 consists of 13 residues. V lost 4 bases to trimming and J lost 10 bases, with 12 bases between them. Per germline, CDR1 SGHRS and CDR2 YFSETQ.

This chain links TRBV15 with TRBJ2-2; D might be TRBD1 (6 bases). In germline, CDR1 is LNHNV, CDR2 YYDKDF (reference sequence). The CDR3 runs to 16 residues. V gave up 5 bases and J gave up 2 bases, with 15 bases separating them. The CDR3 reads CATSDTWTENTGELFF. CDR3 DNA: TGTGCCACCAGCGACACTTGGACAGAAAACACCGGGGAGCTGTTTTTT.

This clonotype turned up a few times. The chain has TRBV4-2 and TRBJ2-6; D is ambiguous. V lost 3 bases to trimming and J lost 1 base, with 4 bases between them. The CDR3 length is 14 residues. The V gene's germline CDR1 is LGHNA and CDR2 YNFKEQ. The CDR3, as DNA: TGTGCCAGCAGCCACCTTTCTGGGGCCAACGTCCTGACTTTC. Encoded protein: CASSHLSGANVLTF.

This clonotype showed up just a few times. V gene TRBV20-1 combines with J gene TRBJ1-2; a possible D gene is TRBD1 (6 bases). CDR1 is DFQATT and CDR2 is SNEGSKA in the germline V gene (reference sequence). V dropped 7 bases and J dropped 1 base, with 13 bases sitting between them. CDR3 length equals 13 residues. The CDR3, as DNA: TGCAGTGTTCCCCGGACAGATAACTATGGCTACACCTTC. Translated, it gives CSVPRTDNYGYTF.

The V gene is TRBV7-2, the J gene TRBJ2-1; D is ambiguous. CDR3 length equals 12 residues. The germline V gene encodes CDR1 SGHTA and CDR2 FQGNSA. V lost 3 bases to trimming and J lost 8 bases, with 8 bases between them. The CDR3, as DNA: TGTGCCAGCAGCTTTGGGTTATATGAGCAGTTCTTC. It encodes CASSFGLYEQFF.

About this clonotype itself: A junction end diverges from the germline sequence, so it may reflect a read error. This rearrangement joins TRBV12-3 or TRBV12-4 to TRBJ2-7; perhaps TRBD2 as D (5 bases). CDR3 size: 14 residues. The CDR3 is CTSSLRTRSYEQYF. CDR3 DNA: TGTACCAGCAGTTTAAGGACTCGCTCCTACGAGCAGTACTTC.

This clonotype occurred once. V gene TRBV3-1 combines with J gene TRBJ2-3; TRBD2 aligns across 8 bases. Trimming at V came to 4 bases and at J to 4 bases, leaving 7 bases not matched to a gene. Germline CDR1 LGHDT, CDR2 YNNKEL (reference sequence). The CDR3 extends over 15 amino acids. The CDR3 loop reads CASSPGLVVADTQYF. The CDR3 nucleotides read TGTGCCAGCAGCCCGGGACTAGTGGTGGCAGATACGCAGTATTTT.

This chain links TRBV20-1 with TRBJ2-1, with D unclear. Trimming left V 0 bases short and J 15 bases short, with 12 bases between. This CDR3 region has 11 residues. Germline values: CDR1 DFQATT, CDR2 SNEGSKA (reference sequence). This chain's CDR3 is CSARDGGRMFF. Written as DNA, the CDR3 is TGCAGTGCTAGAGATGGCGGTCGAATGTTCTTC.

The chain recombines TRBV5-1 with TRBJ1-2, with D perhaps matching TRBD1 (5 bases). CDR3 length: 11 amino acids. V was cut by 9 bases and J by 8 bases, with 14 bases left in between. The germline CDR1 and CDR2 sequences are SGHRS and YFSETQ. DNA for the CDR3: TGCGCCACCTCAGGGACCGGCGGCTACACCTTC. It yields the protein CATSGTGGYTF.

In regard to this clonotype: One junction end does not reproduce the germline sequence, and a read error may be involved. This chain joins TRBV6-5 and TRBJ2-7; 10 bases are shared with TRBD2. This CDR3 is built from 15 residues. Germline V CDR1 and CDR2: MNHEY, SVGAGI. CDR3 nucleotide sequence: TGTGCCAGCAGCAATAGCGGGGGGAGGTACAATGAGCAGTGCTTC. It codes for CASSNSGGRYNEQCF.

There are a few counts of this clonotype. The J gene is TRBJ2-1, the V gene TRBV29-1, with 9 bases fitting TRBD1. The J call may be wrong; the DNA end is better matched by TRBJ2-7. From germline, CDR1 is SQVTM and CDR2 ANQGSEA. This CDR3 region has 19 residues. CDR3 sequence reads: CSVDFQLRDRASSYNEQYF. The CDR3 DNA reads TGCAGCGTTGACTTCCAACTCCGGGACAGGGCTAGCTCCTACAATGAGCAGTACTTC.

A few counts support this clonotype. This rearrangement joins TRBV13 to TRBJ2-3; D unresolved. The V end lost 5 bases, the J end lost 0 bases, and 15 bases lay between the germline ends. The CDR3 runs to 16 residues. Germline V gives CDR1 PRHDT, CDR2 FYEKMQ (reference sequence). Written as DNA, the CDR3 is TGTGCCAGCAGCCAGATTTCAACGACAAGCACAGATACGCAGTATTTT. Translated, it gives CASSQISTTSTDTQYF.

The V gene is TRBV20-1, the J gene TRBJ1-5; D not resolved. From germline, CDR1 is DFQATT and CDR2 SNEGSKA (reference sequence). This CDR3 spans 13 amino acids. Trimming left V 5 bases short and J 3 bases short, with 11 bases between. The CDR3 DNA reads TGCAGTGCTTTGGAGACACTCAATCAGCCCCAGCATTTT. It translates to CSALETLNQPQHF.

This clonotype was recorded a few times. This sequence joins TRBV7-9 and TRBJ2-7, with D hard to call. The CDR3 consists of 11 residues. Trimming cost V 2 bases and J 10 bases, with 9 bases left between them. The germline gives CDR1 SEHNR, CDR2 FQNEAQ (reference sequence). The chain's CDR3 is CASSLSHDQYF. CDR3 nucleotide sequence: TGTGCCAGCAGCTTATCACATGACCAGTACTTC.

This clonotype was seen a handful of times. The chain is built from TRBV11-2 and TRBJ1-1, with 7 positions matching TRBD1. This CDR3 contains 19 residues. The V and J ends lost 6 bases and 0 bases, in that order; junction bases with no gene match: 19. Germline V gene sequence: CDR1 SGHAT, CDR2 FQNNGV. The CDR3 protein is CASSLTHRNRGELNTEAFF. The CDR3 DNA reads TGTGCCAGCAGTCTGACTCATCGGAACAGGGGTGAACTGAACACTGAAGCTTTCTTT.

With regard to this clonotype: A junction end diverges from the germline sequence, so it may reflect a read error. The chain is built from TRBV7-9 and TRBJ1-1, with D possibly TRBD1 on 5 matching bases. CDR3 length equals 14 residues. CDR1 and CDR2 (germline): SEHNR, FQNEAQ (reference sequence). The CDR3 bases are TGTGCCAGCAGCCCCAACCACGAGGGGACTGAAGTTTTCTTT. Its translation: CASSPNHEGTEVFF. Filled out from reference TRBV7-9 and TRBJ1-1, the complete variable domain reads DTGVSQNPRHKITKRGQNVTFRCDPISEHNRLYWYRQTLGQGPEFLTYFQNEAQLEKSRLLSDRFSAERPKGSFSTLEIQRTEQGDSAMYLCASSPNHEGTEVFFGQGTRLTVV.

A few counts support this clonotype. The chain is built from TRBV6-1 and TRBJ2-1; D may match TRBD1 or TRBD2 (5 bases each). V was pared by 6 bases and J by 0 bases, with 12 bases between. Per germline, CDR1 MNHNS and CDR2 SASEGT. The CDR3 has 15 amino acids. The CDR3 DNA reads TGTGCCAGCAGCCTGGGACCTTACTCCTACAATGAGCAGTTCTTC. Translating it yields CASSLGPYSYNEQFF.